Included here is one TCR beta chain sequence, with context. The antigen is undetermined. CDR3 size: 15 residues. Germline V gene sequence: CDR1 SGHTS, CDR2 YDEGEE. Trimming took 2 bases from V and 3 from J, leaving 15 bases between them. These data originate in a study of shared clonotypes between healthy human individuals. Each subset's genomic DNA was shared equally among a number of immunoSEQ plates. The assay was immunoSEQ multiplex PCR, and TCRdb's table has in-frame clones only and misses some. The data contain 1.5 million to 2.5 million clones, 85% to 95% of them singletons. The study, taken as a whole, reports: Around 5% of naive CD4 clonotypes were common to a few donors. Only blood was sampled; tissue repertoires likely differ.

Naive CD8 cells comprised CD45RO-negative, CCR7-positively selected cells, excluding terminally differentiated effector memory CD45RA+ cells. Donors were Caucasian adults residing in Nashville, Tennessee, USA. The rearrangement uses TRBV5-8 and TRBJ2-7; the D gene is possibly TRBD1 (6 bases). Sequenced sample: naive CD8+ T cells sorted from blood. This sequence originates from a young man in good health. Written as DNA, the CDR3 is TGTGCCAGCAGCTTACAGGGACATCTTAACTACGAGCAGTACTTC. Translated, it gives CASSLQGHLNYEQYF.